Presented here are 32 T cell receptor beta chains from one specimen sequenced in a study of vaccination and CD4 T cells after COVID-19. Cultured CD4+ T-cell DNA underwent Oncomine TCR Beta short-read sequencing. MiXCR, applied by TCRdb to the PCR reads, yields one record per CDR3 protein. The table has fewer than 20,000 distinct CDR3 sequences, roughly 50% seen once. These receptors' targets are unknown. Time point given: late sampling 161 to 241 days after vaccination in three convalescent patients. As for treatment: roughly ten-day PBMC culture with coronavirus spike peptide pools or control peptides (ViraFEST assay). This specimen consisted of CD4+ T cells from blood, cultured in vitro, obtained about 7 months after SARS-CoV-2 vaccination. All receptors come from a human donor who had recovered from COVID-19.

This clonotype has only a few counts. V usage is TRBV20-1 and J usage is TRBJ2-7; D is unclear. Trimming took off 5 bases at V and 4 bases at J, with 15 bases between the two ends. The CDR3 is made up of 13 amino acids. Germline CDR1 is DFQATT and CDR2 is SNEGSKA (reference sequence). The CDR3 DNA is TGCAGTGCTCTCCCTTCCAGCCTATACGAGCAGTACTTC. It specifies CSALPSSLYEQYF.

The chain couples TRBV6-2 or TRBV6-3 to TRBJ2-7, with TRBD2 matching over 9 bases. This CDR3 comprises 16 residues. The V segment lost 3 bases and the J segment 4 bases; nucleotides outside the gene matches: 10. Germline V gene lookup returns CDR1 MNHEY and CDR2 SVGEGT. CDR3 bases: TGTGCCAGCAGTTATACCATCGGCGGGAGGGCGTACGAGCAGTACTTC. It translates to CASSYTIGGRAYEQYF.

The V call is TRBV7-9, the J call TRBJ1-1; weak D call: TRBD1 (5 bases). This CDR3 is 13 amino acids long. Trimming removed 2 bases from V and 5 bases from J, with 9 bases in between. CDR1 is SEHNR, CDR2 FQNEAQ, per germline (reference sequence). The CDR3 sequence: CASSLQGGTEAFF. The CDR3 nucleotides are TGTGCCAGCAGCTTACAGGGTGGGACTGAAGCTTTCTTT.

In nucleotides, the CDR3 is TGCAGTGCTAGAGTATGGACTAGTAATGAGCAGTTCTTC. Encoded protein: CSARVWTSNEQFF. The rearrangement links TRBV20-1 to TRBJ2-1, with 7 bases that match TRBD2. The junction had 4 bases not matched to a gene; V was cut back by 1 base and J by 7 bases. CDR3 size: 13 residues. The germline V gene encodes CDR1 DFQATT and CDR2 SNEGSKA (reference sequence).

In this sample, this clonotype turned up once. The chain's CDR3 is CSARVGSGGPYNEQFF. CDR3 nucleotide sequence: TGCAGTGCTAGAGTGGGTAGCGGGGGACCTTACAATGAGCAGTTCTTC. The rearrangement uses TRBV20-1 and TRBJ2-1; 9 bases align to TRBD2. The J segment lost 4 bases and the V segment lost 1 base, leaving 8 bases of the junction unmatched. Looked up from germline, CDR1 is DFQATT and CDR2 is SNEGSKA (reference sequence). This CDR3 has 16 residues.

This clonotype qualifies as medium-sized. The chain combines TRBV7-2 with TRBJ2-3; TRBD2 matches at 7 bases. CDR3 length: 16 residues. Germline values: CDR1 SGHTA, CDR2 FQGNSA. J gave up 4 bases and V 5 bases, and 12 bases lay outside the gene matches. CDR3 sequence reads: CASSQRGGSIPDTQYF. The DNA of the CDR3 is TGTGCCAGCAGCCAGAGGGGCGGGAGTATCCCAGATACGCAGTATTTT.

This clonotype appeared a few times. The CDR3 region is CSARDLRRQGSSYEQYF. In nucleotides, the CDR3 is TGCAGTGCTAGAGATTTACGGCGTCAAGGGAGCTCCTACGAGCAGTACTTC. The chain uses TRBV20-1 and TRBJ2-7; TRBD2 is a possible D gene (5 bases). Germline CDR1 reads DFQATT; CDR2 reads SNEGSKA (reference sequence). Between the trimmed V and J ends, which lost 0 bases and 0 bases, there was a span of 18 bases. The CDR3 consists of 17 residues.

This clonotype is large (0.1 to 1%) within its sample. The chain joins TRBV19 to TRBJ1-5; D remains unclear. The CDR3 is 14 residues long. Between the trimmed V and J ends, which lost 8 bases and 0 bases, there was a span of 11 bases. Germline-derived CDR1 and CDR2 are LNHDA and SQIVND (reference sequence). The DNA for the CDR3 is TGTGCCAGTTCGGCCGGGTATAGCAATCAGCCCCAGCATTTT. Translating it yields CASSAGYSNQPQHF.

The chain uses TRBV7-9 and TRBJ1-1, with D hard to call. Germline V CDR1 and CDR2: SEHNR, FQNEAQ (reference sequence). Trimming removed 4 bases from V and 8 bases from J, with 11 bases in between. The CDR3 has 12 amino acids. CDR3 sequence: CASSYRRWEAFF. In nucleotides, the CDR3 is TGTGCCAGCAGCTATCGTCGGTGGGAAGCTTTCTTT.

The V gene is TRBV7-2, the J gene TRBJ2-7; D possibly corresponds to TRBD2 (6 bases). CDR3 length: 13 amino acids. Germline assignment: CDR1 SGHTA and CDR2 FQGNSA. Deletions cut 0 bases from V and 6 bases from J, with 9 bases between. CDR3 in DNA: TGTGCCAGCAGCTTAGCCCGGCGGGGCGAGCAGTACTTC. It translates to CASSLARRGEQYF. Full variable domain (rest looked up from reference TRBV7-2 and TRBJ2-7): GAGVSQSPSNKVTEKGKDVELRCDPISGHTALYWYRQSLGQGLEFLIYFQGNSAPDKSGLPSDRFSAERTGGSVSTLTIQRTQQEDSAVYLCASSLARRGEQYFGPGTRLTVT.

The V gene is TRBV7-9, the J gene TRBJ2-1; 9 bases are shared with TRBD2. This CDR3 comprises 16 residues. V shed 2 bases, J shed 6 bases, and the junction held 8 bases outside the gene matches. CDR1 SEHNR and CDR2 FQNEAQ come from the germline V gene (reference sequence). The CDR3 region has the DNA TGTGCCAGCAGCTTAAGTCTAGCGGGAACCATCAATGAGCAGTTCTTC. This encodes CASSLSLAGTINEQFF. Full variable domain (remainder filled in from reference TRBV7-9 and TRBJ2-1): DTGVSQNPRHKITKRGQNVTFRCDPISEHNRLYWYRQTLGQGPEFLTYFQNEAQLEKSRLLSDRFSAERPKGSFSTLEIQRTEQGDSAMYLCASSLSLAGTINEQFFGPGTRLTVL.

V gene TRBV7-9 combines with J gene TRBJ2-1; TRBD2 matches 7 bases. The J segment lost 2 bases and the V segment lost 5 bases, leaving 6 bases of the junction unmatched. CDR1 is SEHNR and CDR2 is FQNEAQ in the germline V gene (reference sequence). The CDR3 has 15 amino acids. The CDR3 coding sequence is TGTGCCAGCAGCCTCCTAGCGGATACCTACAATGAGCAGTTCTTC. Protein: CASSLLADTYNEQFF.

The chain employs TRBV7-3 and TRBJ2-1; TRBD2 might be the D (6 bases). Germline V gene data show CDR1 as SGHTA and CDR2 as FQGTGA. V was pared by 1 base and J by 4 bases, with 11 bases between. The CDR3 is 15 amino acids. CDR3 coding DNA: TGTGCCAGCAGCTTAAGTGTAGCGGAATACAATGAGCAGTTCTTC. Protein: CASSLSVAEYNEQFF.

The CDR3 DNA is TGCAGTGCTAACTCCGGGACTAGCGGGATCTACGAGCAGTACTTC. It encodes CSANSGTSGIYEQYF. The gene calls are TRBV20-1 and TRBJ2-7; 13 bases are shared with TRBD2. The length of the CDR3 is 15 residues. V was clipped by 4 bases and J by 3 bases; unmatched bases: 6. Germline CDR1 DFQATT, CDR2 SNEGSKA (reference sequence).

This clonotype was counted between two and nine times. The chain links TRBV25-1 to TRBJ2-1; D remains ambiguous. The V end lost 7 bases, the J end lost 5 bases, and 21 bases lay between the germline ends. Germline CDR1 and CDR2: MGHDK and SYGVNS. The CDR3 spans 16 residues. The CDR3 sequence: CASTPAWTSEDNEQFF. Written as DNA, the CDR3 is TGTGCCAGCACCCCCGCCTGGACCTCAGAGGACAATGAGCAGTTCTTC.

J is TRBJ1-5 and V is TRBV7-6, with TRBD1 identical over 8 bases. V lost 5 bases to trimming and J lost 6 bases; unmatched junction nucleotides: 9. Germline V CDR1 and CDR2: SGHVS, FNYEAQ. CDR3 length: 15 amino acids. The CDR3 bases are TGTGCCAGCAGCGCTTTGACAGGGGTGGGTCAGCCCCAGCATTTT. Protein product: CASSALTGVGQPQHF.

The rearrangement joins TRBV24-1 to TRBJ1-2; 7 nucleotides line up with TRBD1. Trimming at V came to 4 bases and at J to 0 bases, leaving 13 bases not matched to a gene. This CDR3 comprises 18 residues. The germline CDR1 and CDR2 sequences are KGHDR and SFDVKD. The CDR3 DNA reads TGTGCCACCAGTGACAGGGACAGATTTCCCTCTACTAACTATGGCTACACCTTC. Translating gives CATSDRDRFPSTNYGYTF.

The J gene is TRBJ2-7, the V gene TRBV11-3, with 10 bases that match TRBD1. V was pared by 0 bases and J by 2 bases, with 4 bases of the junction left unmatched. Germline CDR1 is SGHNT and CDR2 is YENEEA. The CDR3 contains 16 residues. In DNA form, the CDR3 reads TGTGCCAGCAGCTTAGAGCGGACAGGGGGGGCCTACGAGCAGTACTTC. Translating gives CASSLERTGGAYEQYF.

The chain is built from TRBV21-1 and TRBJ2-1; the tabulated D call, TRBD2, remains unverified against the DNA. TRBV21-1 corresponds to a pseudogene. The length of the CDR3 is 12 residues. In DNA, the CDR3 is TGTGCCAGGGAAGCGGGATACAATGAGCAGTTCTTC. This codes for CAREAGYNEQFF.

CDR3 nucleotides: TGCAGTGCCAAAGACGGGGGAGGTGGCTACACCTTC. Translated: CSAKDGGGGYTF. The V and J genes are TRBV20-1 and TRBJ1-2, with a possible D match to TRBD1 (5 bases). V lost 6 bases, J lost 7 bases, and 15 bases lay in between. The CDR3 has 12 residues. Germline-derived CDR1 and CDR2 are DFQATT and SNEGSKA (reference sequence).

This clonotype has more than one count but fewer than ten. The V and J genes are TRBV7-9 and TRBJ2-3; 7 nucleotides align to TRBD1. The CDR3 extends over 15 amino acids. Germline CDR1 reads SEHNR; CDR2 reads FQNEAQ (reference sequence). Trimming took 0 bases from V and 1 from J; bases not matched to a gene: 1. In DNA form, the CDR3 reads TGTGCCAGCAGCTTAGCAAGGGGGCGCACAGATACGCAGTATTTT. Protein product: CASSLARGRTDTQYF.

A few counts support this clonotype. This rearrangement joins TRBV11-3 to TRBJ2-7; D unresolved. The germline CDR1 and CDR2 sequences are SGHNT and YENEEA. This CDR3 is built from 14 residues. Trimming shortened V by 0 bases and J by 1 base, and 7 bases separated the two germline ends. The CDR3 DNA reads as TGTGCCAGCAGCTTAGAGGGTAGGTCCTACGAGCAGTACTTC. This translates into CASSLEGRSYEQYF.

The chain employs TRBV24-1 and TRBJ2-1; TRBD1 might be the D (5 bases). Trimming took off 11 bases at V and 4 bases at J, with 14 bases between the two ends. Germline values: CDR1 KGHDR, CDR2 SFDVKD. The CDR3 is made up of 13 amino acids. The CDR3 sequence is CASKVDSYNEQFF. The CDR3 DNA sequence: TGTGCCAGCAAAGTCGACAGTTACAATGAGCAGTTCTTC.

This clonotype came up a few times. The chain employs TRBV20-1 and TRBJ1-6; 7 positions match TRBD1. Trimming removed 4 bases from V and 0 bases from J; junction bases left unmatched: 6. Germline CDR1 reads DFQATT; CDR2 reads SNEGSKA (reference sequence). The CDR3 totals 16 residues. The CDR3 nucleotides are TGCAGTGCTACGGACAGGAGGAGCTCCTATAATTCACCCCTCCACTTT. It is translated as CSATDRRSSYNSPLHF.

The chain recombines TRBV6-1 with TRBJ2-1; D gene uncertain. V was shortened by 6 bases and J by 0 bases, with 15 bases between the two germline ends. Germline CDR1 MNHNS, CDR2 SASEGT. The CDR3 runs 16 residues. The CDR3 DNA reads TGTGCCAGCAGCGCACGGCTCAGGAGCTCCTACAATGAGCAGTTCTTC. Amino acids: CASSARLRSSYNEQFF.

This clonotype was observed a handful of times. The genes are TRBV7-9 and TRBJ2-7; 9 positions match TRBD2. J was trimmed by 2 bases and V by 5 bases; bases with no gene match: 16. From germline, CDR1 is SEHNR and CDR2 FQNEAQ (reference sequence). CDR3 length: 18 amino acids. The CDR3 sequence: CASSPYSGSVLITYEQYF. CDR3 nucleotides: TGTGCCAGCAGCCCATATAGCGGGAGCGTCCTTATAACCTACGAGCAGTACTTC.

V and J are TRBV9 and TRBJ2-5; D gene unclear. There are 13 residues in the CDR3. In germline, CDR1 is SGDLS, CDR2 YYNGEE. V gave up 3 bases and J gave up 1 base, with 7 bases separating them. The CDR3 here is CASSGNPQETQYF. CDR3 in DNA: TGTGCCAGCAGCGGGAACCCCCAAGAGACCCAGTACTTC.

The V call is TRBV7-8, the J call TRBJ2-7, with 10 positions matching TRBD2. Trimming took 3 bases from V and 2 from J; bases not matched to a gene: 1. Germline V gene lookup returns CDR1 SGHVS and CDR2 FQNEAQ. CDR3 length: 14 amino acids. The CDR3 DNA follows: TGTGCCAGCAGCTTTAGCGGGGGGACCTACGAGCAGTACTTC. The encoded protein is CASSFSGGTYEQYF.

The V and J genes are TRBV7-9 and TRBJ1-1; D is uncertain. The CDR3 extends over 16 amino acids. V lost 1 base and J lost 11, with 23 bases in between. Germline CDR1 SEHNR, CDR2 FQNEAQ (reference sequence). The CDR3 here is CASSLDAAPAAGRAFF. CDR3 bases: TGTGCCAGCAGCTTAGACGCCGCCCCGGCCGCGGGTCGGGCTTTCTTT.

The CDR3 sequence: CASSLVLTGAVNTEAFF. CDR3 in DNA: TGTGCCAGCAGCTTAGTACTCACGGGGGCAGTGAACACTGAAGCTTTCTTT. V is TRBV11-3 and J is TRBJ1-1, with D possibly being TRBD1 (6 bases). Germline CDR1 and CDR2: SGHNT and YENEEA. The CDR3 has 17 amino acids. Trimming pared 1 base from V and 0 bases from J, leaving 15 bases between.

This chain connects TRBV6-1 to TRBJ1-1, with D possibly TRBD1 on 5 matching bases. Deletions cut 6 bases from V and 5 bases from J, with 19 bases between. The CDR3 is made up of 15 amino acids. The V gene's germline CDR1 is MNHNS and CDR2 SASEGT. CDR3 sequence (DNA): TGTGCCAGCAGGTCCCGACAGAGGGGTATGACTGAAGCTTTCTTT. It encodes CASRSRQRGMTEAFF.

By share, this clonotype counts as medium-sized. Here the CDR3 reads CASSSTGGGYQPQHF. The CDR3 bases are TGTGCCAGCAGCAGCACAGGGGGCGGTTATCAGCCCCAGCATTTT. The chain links TRBV7-2 to TRBJ1-5; 9 bases line up with TRBD1. The ends lost 5 bases at V and 5 bases at J; junction bases unmatched: 7. Germline lookup yields CDR1 SGHTA and CDR2 FQGNSA. The length of the CDR3 is 15 residues.